These T cell receptor beta chains were read from a single sample in a study of T cell repertoires in cytomegalovirus infection. TCRdb ran MiXCR on the reads and lists one entry per CDR3 protein. The table records roughly 250,000 distinct CDR3 sequences, over 20% of them present only once. Source material: CD8+ T cells from PBMCs. The receptors shown here come from a human donor in good health (CMV status not recorded). Some clones in this sample may be carry-over from other donors' samples. Each CDR3 is given with its conserved first and last residue. Each record gives: CDR3 DNA, CDR3 protein, V gene, clone size, J gene, D gene. A D gene is named only where the DNA matches it firmly. Part of the rows lack a size; the others show once, few, many or a class for expanded clones.

TGCAGTGCTATTAGGTCGGACACCGGGGAGCTGTTTTTT CSAIRSDTGELFF TRBV20-1 once TRBJ2-2 -
TGCAGTGCCTCCGGGACAGGGTATGAAAAACTGTTTTTT CSASGTGYEKLFF TRBV20-1 few TRBJ1-4 TRBD1
TGTGTCAGCAGCCCCCGGGACAACGGGATGAACACTGAAGCTTTCTTT CVSSPRDNGMNTEAFF TRBV7-9 - TRBJ1-1 -
TGTGCCAGCAGCGGCCCATCGGAAGACTCTGGAAACACCATATATTTT CASSGPSEDSGNTIYF TRBV9 - TRBJ1-3 -
TGTGCCAGCAGTTTACTAGCGCCGGGGGAGCTCCAAGAGACCCAGTACTTC CASSLLAPGELQETQYF TRBV28 few TRBJ2-5 -
TGTGCCATCAGTGATGGAAGGGCCGGCACCGGGGAGCTGTTTTTT CAISDGRAGTGELFF TRBV10-3 - TRBJ2-2 -
TGTGCCAGCAGACCAACATTAAGAGGGTCGAACACTGAAGCTTTCTTT CASRPTLRGSNTEAFF TRBV14 - TRBJ1-1 -
TGTGCCAGCAGCTACCGGGACAGCTACAACGAGCAGTACTTC CASSYRDSYNEQYF TRBV7-2 many TRBJ2-7 TRBD1
TGCAGTGCTAGCGAAGAGACCGCTAGCACAGATACGCAGTATTTT CSASEETASTDTQYF TRBV20-1 many TRBJ2-3 -
TGTGCCAGCAGCCCCACGGGTGGCGAGCAGTACTTC CASSPTGGEQYF TRBV11-3 few TRBJ2-7 -
TGTGCCAGCAGTCCTCTGGGAAGTTTTAATTCACCCCTCCACTTT CASSPLGSFNSPLHF TRBV28 few TRBJ1-6 -
TGTGCCAGCTCACCAGAACAGGGAACCTATGGCTACACCTTC CASSPEQGTYGYTF TRBV18 - TRBJ1-2 -
TGTGCCAGCAGCTTAGGGGAGGTCCAGCCCCAGCATTTT CASSLGEVQPQHF TRBV7-9 - TRBJ1-5 -
TGTGCCAGCAGCTTGGCCGCTTTGGAGGGCACTGAAGCTTTCTTT CASSLAALEGTEAFF TRBV5-5 few TRBJ1-1 -
TGTGCCAGCAGCGTAGATGGCGGATATGCCTACGAGCAGTACTTC CASSVDGGYAYEQYF TRBV9 - TRBJ2-7 -
TGTGCCAGCAGTTATAGCGGGGGGCTGGGCACAGATACGCAGTATTTT CASSYSGGLGTDTQYF TRBV6-6 few TRBJ2-3 TRBD2
TGCAGTGCTCTCCTAGACAGCGGGGACACTGAAGCTTTCTTT CSALLDSGDTEAFF TRBV20-1 - TRBJ1-1 -
TGTGCCAGCAGCTATCGCGGGGGGGCCCCCAACAATGAGCAGTTCTTC CASSYRGGAPNNEQFF TRBV7-2 - TRBJ2-1 TRBD2
TGTGCCAGCAGTCCAAACAGGGCTTGGAACGAGCAGTACTTC CASSPNRAWNEQYF TRBV2 - TRBJ2-7 -
TGTGCCAGCAGCTTTTACCAGGCACTCTCCTACGAGCAGTACTTC CASSFYQALSYEQYF TRBV7-9 few TRBJ2-7 -
TGTGCCAGCAGTTACTTTCTGGTCTACGAGCAGTACTTC CASSYFLVYEQYF TRBV6-6 - TRBJ2-7 -
TGTGCCAGCAGTTACCTCCGTAGGAATGAGCAGTTCTTC CASSYLRRNEQFF TRBV6-2/TRBV6-3 - TRBJ2-1 -
TGTGCCAGCAGCTTAGAAACAGGGGCCCCCTACAATGAGCAGTTCTTC CASSLETGAPYNEQFF TRBV11-3 few TRBJ2-1 TRBD1
TGTGCCAGCAGAGACCCTGGTGCAGGAAATGAGCAGTTCTTC CASRDPGAGNEQFF TRBV2 few TRBJ2-1 -
TGCAGCGTTGAGGGGAGCTCCTACAATGAGCAGTTCTTC CSVEGSSYNEQFF TRBV29-1 many TRBJ2-1 -
TGTGCCAGCAGTTACTCACAGGGGGCCCATCAGCCCCAGCATTTT CASSYSQGAHQPQHF TRBV6-6 few TRBJ1-5 TRBD1
TGTGCCAGCAGCTCCCAGGGGGCGGGCTCTGGAAACACCATATATTTT CASSSQGAGSGNTIYF TRBV6-6 - TRBJ1-3 TRBD1
TGTGCCAGTAGTATAGAAAAAAATCACAAAACGGGGGGGCCTTACAATGAGCAGTTCTTC CASSIEKNHKTGGPYNEQFF TRBV19 many TRBJ2-1 TRBD2
TGTGCCAGCAGTGAAGCCCGACTAGCGGGGAAGGATACGCAGTATTTT CASSEARLAGKDTQYF TRBV2 - TRBJ2-3 TRBD2
TGTGCCAGCAGTTACGGGGGGGGGGCCTCCACAGATACGCAGTATTTT CASSYGGGASTDTQYF TRBV6-6 - TRBJ2-3 -
TGTGCCAGCAGTTTATCGACTAGCGGTGAGCAGTTCTTC CASSLSTSGEQFF TRBV27 few TRBJ2-1 TRBD2
TGTGCCACCTCTGCCGGGACAGGGGGGATGAACACTGAAGCTTTCTTT CATSAGTGGMNTEAFF TRBV27 few TRBJ1-1 TRBD1
TGTGCCAGCAGCTTACAGCGGGGGGTCACAGATACGCAGTATTTT CASSLQRGVTDTQYF TRBV7-2 many TRBJ2-3 TRBD2
TGTGCCAGCAGTTTATGGACAGGCTTCCTAGAGACCCAGTACTTC CASSLWTGFLETQYF TRBV28 - TRBJ2-5 -
TGTGCCAGCAGACCCCCTGCTAGTCATGAGCAGTTCTTC CASRPPASHEQFF TRBV7-8 many TRBJ2-1 -
TGTGCCAGCAGCGGCGGGACAGCATCTTACAATGAGCAGTTCTTC CASSGGTASYNEQFF TRBV7-3 many TRBJ2-1 -
TGTGCCAGCAGTGAATATAACGGGGACCCTCCAGATACGCAGTATTTT CASSEYNGDPPDTQYF TRBV25-1 few TRBJ2-3 -
TGTGCCAGCAGTTTCCTAGCGGGGGGTGACAAAAACATTCAGTACTTC CASSFLAGGDKNIQYF TRBV12-3/TRBV12-4 few TRBJ2-4 TRBD2
TGTGCCAGCAGTGACGGGACCGAAGATTTCTACGAGCAGTACTTC CASSDGTEDFYEQYF TRBV25-1 - TRBJ2-7 -
TGTGCCAGCAGTTTACGGGGTTTGAGGGAAATTAATCAGCCCCAGCATTTT CASSLRGLREINQPQHF TRBV28 - TRBJ1-5 -
TGTGCCAGCAGCTTATTTGGGGCGAACACCGGGGAGCTGTTTTTT CASSLFGANTGELFF TRBV5-6 - TRBJ2-2 -
TGTGCCAGCATAGGTACCGGGGAGCTGTTTTTT CASIGTGELFF TRBV2 - TRBJ2-2 -
TGTGCCAGCAGTGGAGGGTCACAGGGACCCTACGAGCAGTACTTC CASSGGSQGPYEQYF TRBV2 few TRBJ2-7 -
TGCAGTGCGGGGGGAGAAGCTTTCTTT CSAGGEAFF TRBV20-1 - TRBJ1-1 -
TGCAGCGTTGAAAAAATTGGGGAGGTGACCGGGGAGCTGTTTTTT CSVEKIGEVTGELFF TRBV29-1 few TRBJ2-2 -
TGCAGCGCCTCGGGGTCTGGAATGGGAAACATTCAGTACTTC CSASGSGMGNIQYF TRBV29-1 once TRBJ2-4 -
TGCAGTGCTAGAGCCGACCGCTCCTACGAGCAGTACTTC CSARADRSYEQYF TRBV20-1 few TRBJ2-7 -
TGTGCCAGCACTAGCGGGGGGACAGCGAACACCGGGGAGCTGTTTTTT CASTSGGTANTGELFF TRBV2 few TRBJ2-2 TRBD2
TGTGCCAGCAGCCTGTGGGGCGCCGAGGGCTACACCTTC CASSLWGAEGYTF TRBV11-1 - TRBJ1-2 -
TGTGCCACCAGCAGGGGCCCTGGACAGGGACCTTACAATGAGCAGTTCTTC CATSRGPGQGPYNEQFF TRBV15 - TRBJ2-1 TRBD1
TGTGCCAGCAGCTTGGGCGGGGGAGTCCTGGAGCAGTACTTC CASSLGGGVLEQYF TRBV5-6 many TRBJ2-7 TRBD2